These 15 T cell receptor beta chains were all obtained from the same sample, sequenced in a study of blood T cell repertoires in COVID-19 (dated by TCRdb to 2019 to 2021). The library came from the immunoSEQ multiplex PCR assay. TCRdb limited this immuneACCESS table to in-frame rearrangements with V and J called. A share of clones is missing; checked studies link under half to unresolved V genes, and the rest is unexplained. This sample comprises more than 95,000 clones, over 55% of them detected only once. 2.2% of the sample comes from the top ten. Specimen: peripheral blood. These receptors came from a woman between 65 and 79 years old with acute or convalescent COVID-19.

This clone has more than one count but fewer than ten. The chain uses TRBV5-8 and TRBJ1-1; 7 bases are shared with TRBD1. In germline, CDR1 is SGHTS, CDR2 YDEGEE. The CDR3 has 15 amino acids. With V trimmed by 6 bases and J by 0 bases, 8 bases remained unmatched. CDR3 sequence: CASTKTGFMNTEAFF. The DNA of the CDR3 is TGTGCCAGCACCAAGACAGGGTTTATGAACACTGAAGCTTTCTTT.

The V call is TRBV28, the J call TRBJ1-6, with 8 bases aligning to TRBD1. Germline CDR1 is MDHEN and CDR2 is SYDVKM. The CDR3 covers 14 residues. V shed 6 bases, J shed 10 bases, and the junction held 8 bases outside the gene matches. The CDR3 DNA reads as TGTGCCAGCAGGACGACAGGGGTTTGGTCACCCCTCCACTTT. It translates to CASRTTGVWSPLHF.

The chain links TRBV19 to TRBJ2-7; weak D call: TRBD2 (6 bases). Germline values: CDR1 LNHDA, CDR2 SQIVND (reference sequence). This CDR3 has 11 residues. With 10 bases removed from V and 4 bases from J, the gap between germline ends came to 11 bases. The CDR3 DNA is TGTGCCACCGCCGGGGGTTACGAGCAGTACTTC. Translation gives CATAGGYEQYF.

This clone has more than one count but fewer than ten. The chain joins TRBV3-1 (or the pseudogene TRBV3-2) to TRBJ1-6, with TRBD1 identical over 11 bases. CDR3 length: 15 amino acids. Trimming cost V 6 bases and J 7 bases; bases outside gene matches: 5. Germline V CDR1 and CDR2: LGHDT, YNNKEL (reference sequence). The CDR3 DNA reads TGTGCCAGCAGTCGGACAGGGGGCTTAAATTCACCCCTCCACTTT. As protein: CASSRTGGLNSPLHF.

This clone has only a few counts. CDR3 in DNA: TGTGCCAGCAGCTTGACAGGGGGCTGGAATCAGCCCCAGCATTTT. Translation gives CASSLTGGWNQPQHF. The V and J genes are TRBV5-6 and TRBJ1-5; 9 bases are a match to TRBD1. The V and J ends lost 1 base and 4 bases, in that order; junction bases with no gene match: 3. Germline-derived CDR1 and CDR2 are SGHDT and YYEEEE. This CDR3 contains 15 residues. Complete variable domain (other parts from reference TRBV5-6 and TRBJ1-5): DAGVTQSPTHLIKTRGQQVTLRCSPKSGHDTVSWYQQALGQGPQFIFQYYEEEERQRGNFPDRFSGHQFPNYSSELNVNALLLGDSALYLCASSLTGGWNQPQHFGDGTRLSIL.

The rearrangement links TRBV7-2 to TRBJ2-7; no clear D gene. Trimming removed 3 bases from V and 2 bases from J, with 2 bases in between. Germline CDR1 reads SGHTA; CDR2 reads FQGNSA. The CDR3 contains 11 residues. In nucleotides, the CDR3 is TGTGCCAGCAGCTTCGCCTACGAGCAGTACTTC. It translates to CASSFAYEQYF. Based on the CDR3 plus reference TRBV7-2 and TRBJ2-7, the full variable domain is GAGVSQSPSNKVTEKGKDVELRCDPISGHTALYWYRQSLGQGLEFLIYFQGNSAPDKSGLPSDRFSAERTGGSVSTLTIQRTQQEDSAVYLCASSFAYEQYFGPGTRLTVT.

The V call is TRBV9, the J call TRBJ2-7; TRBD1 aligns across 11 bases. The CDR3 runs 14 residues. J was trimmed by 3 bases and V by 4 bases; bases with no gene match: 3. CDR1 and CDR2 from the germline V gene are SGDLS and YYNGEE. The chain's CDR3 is CASSSGQGVYEQYF. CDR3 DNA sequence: TGTGCCAGCAGCTCGGGACAGGGGGTCTACGAGCAGTACTTC. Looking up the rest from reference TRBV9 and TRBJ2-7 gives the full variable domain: DSGVTQTPKHLITATGQRVTLRCSPRSGDLSVYWYQQSLDQGLQFLIQYYNGEERAKGNILERFSAQQFPDLHSELNLSSLELGDSALYFCASSSGQGVYEQYFGPGTRLTVT.

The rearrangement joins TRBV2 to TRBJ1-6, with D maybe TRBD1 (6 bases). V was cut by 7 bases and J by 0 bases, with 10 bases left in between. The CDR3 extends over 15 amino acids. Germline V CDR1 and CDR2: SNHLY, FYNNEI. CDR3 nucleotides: TGTGCCAGCAAACAGGGTAGCTCCTATAATTCACCCCTCCACTTT. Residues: CASKQGSSYNSPLHF.

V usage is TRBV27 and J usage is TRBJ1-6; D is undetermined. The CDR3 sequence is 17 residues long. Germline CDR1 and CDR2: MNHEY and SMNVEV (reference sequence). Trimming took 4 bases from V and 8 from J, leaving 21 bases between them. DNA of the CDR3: TGTGCCAGCAGTTCCCCCGTCCGGGATAAGCTCCATTCACCCCTCCACTTT. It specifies CASSSPVRDKLHSPLHF.

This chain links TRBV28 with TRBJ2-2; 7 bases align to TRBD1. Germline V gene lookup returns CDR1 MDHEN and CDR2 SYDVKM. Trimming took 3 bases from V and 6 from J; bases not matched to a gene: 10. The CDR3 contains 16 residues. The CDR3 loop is CASSFLRGRKAGELFF. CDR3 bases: TGTGCCAGCAGTTTCCTAAGGGGGCGAAAGGCCGGGGAGCTGTTTTTT.

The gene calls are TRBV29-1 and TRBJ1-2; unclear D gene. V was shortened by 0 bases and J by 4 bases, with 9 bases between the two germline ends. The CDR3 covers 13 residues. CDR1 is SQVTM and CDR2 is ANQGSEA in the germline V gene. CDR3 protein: CSVEDPAAYGYTF. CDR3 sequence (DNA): TGCAGCGTTGAAGATCCCGCGGCCTATGGCTACACCTTC.

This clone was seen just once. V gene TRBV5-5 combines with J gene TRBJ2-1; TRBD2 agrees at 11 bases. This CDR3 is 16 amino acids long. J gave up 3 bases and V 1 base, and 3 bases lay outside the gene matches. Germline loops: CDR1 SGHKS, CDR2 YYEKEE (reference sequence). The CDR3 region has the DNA TGTGCCAGCAGCTTGATGCTAGCGGGGGGCTACAATGAGCAGTTCTTC. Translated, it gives CASSLMLAGGYNEQFF.

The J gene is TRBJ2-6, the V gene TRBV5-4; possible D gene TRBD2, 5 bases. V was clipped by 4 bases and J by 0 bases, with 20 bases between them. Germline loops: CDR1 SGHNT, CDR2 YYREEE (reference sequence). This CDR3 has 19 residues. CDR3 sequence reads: CASSGAVGAWGSGANVLTF. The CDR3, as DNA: TGTGCCAGCAGCGGTGCGGTGGGAGCTTGGGGCTCTGGGGCCAACGTCCTGACTTTC.

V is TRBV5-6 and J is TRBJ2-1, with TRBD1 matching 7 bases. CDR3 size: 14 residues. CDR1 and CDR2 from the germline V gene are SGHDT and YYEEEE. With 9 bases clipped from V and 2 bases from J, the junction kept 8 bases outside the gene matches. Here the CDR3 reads CATWDRDPYNEQFF. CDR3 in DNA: TGTGCCACCTGGGACAGAGACCCCTACAATGAGCAGTTCTTC. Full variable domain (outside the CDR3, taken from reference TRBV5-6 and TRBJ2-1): DAGVTQSPTHLIKTRGQQVTLRCSPKSGHDTVSWYQQALGQGPQFIFQYYEEEERQRGNFPDRFSGHQFPNYSSELNVNALLLGDSALYLCATWDRDPYNEQFFGPGTRLTVL.

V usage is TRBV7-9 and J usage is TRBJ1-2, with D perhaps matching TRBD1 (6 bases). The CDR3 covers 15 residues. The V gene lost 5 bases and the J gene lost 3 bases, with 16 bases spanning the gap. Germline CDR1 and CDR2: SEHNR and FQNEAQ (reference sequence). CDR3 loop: CASSRTQGLDYGYTF. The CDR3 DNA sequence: TGTGCCAGCAGCCGCACCCAGGGGCTGGACTATGGCTACACCTTC.